Each of the 11 T cell receptor beta chains below was sequenced from the same sample in a study of blood T cells in healthy people across ages. The authors ran a second PCR of roughly 6 to 11 cycles using a sample-barcoded 5' primer and a J-beta primer mix. MiXCR was run by TCRdb on the 5' RACE reads, yielding one entry per CDR3 protein. The profile covers fewer than 2,000,000 distinct CDR3 sequences, with approximately 39% appearing a single time and more than 20% taken by the ten largest. The sample consisted of blood. The receptors come from a human donor in good health.

J is TRBJ2-7 and V is TRBV29-1, with D unresolved. The CDR3 totals 11 residues. The germline V gene encodes CDR1 SQVTM and CDR2 ANQGSEA. Trimming left V 2 bases short and J 9 bases short, with 11 bases between. The CDR3 is CSVEFSAAQYF. DNA for the CDR3: TGCAGCGTTGAATTCTCTGCGGCGCAGTACTTC.

Worth noting for this clonotype: The junction differs from germline at one of its ends, possibly a read error. The V call is TRBV20-1, the J call TRBJ2-1, with D tentatively TRBD2 (5 bases). Germline CDR1 DFQATT, CDR2 SNEGSKA (reference sequence). This CDR3 has 20 amino acids. The CDR3 region is CSARADLVIPGGGSYNEQFF. CDR3 in DNA: TGCAGTGCGAGAGCCGACCTGGTTATACCCGGAGGAGGCTCCTACAATGAGCAGTTCTTC.

The chain couples TRBV6-2 or TRBV6-3 to TRBJ2-5; D gene unclear. Trimming cost V 4 bases and J 3 bases, with 9 bases left between them. The CDR3 totals 13 residues. The germline gives CDR1 MNHEY, CDR2 SVGEGT. CDR3 protein: CASSSNYKETQYF. CDR3 sequence (DNA): TGTGCCAGCAGTTCTAACTATAAAGAGACCCAGTACTTC.

The chain couples TRBV4-2 to TRBJ2-7; 10 bases align to TRBD2. Germline V gene data show CDR1 as LGHNA and CDR2 as YNFKEQ. The J segment lost 7 bases and the V segment lost 0 bases, leaving 3 bases of the junction unmatched. This CDR3 has 14 residues. CDR3 sequence: CASSQEGLAHEQYF. The CDR3 DNA follows: TGTGCCAGCAGCCAAGAGGGACTAGCGCATGAGCAGTACTTC.

J is TRBJ1-5 and V is TRBV5-5, with D hard to call. Germline V gives CDR1 SGHKS, CDR2 YYEKEE (reference sequence). CDR3 length equals 14 residues. Trimming took off 2 bases at V and 3 bases at J, with 9 bases between the two ends. The DNA for the CDR3 is TGTGCCAGCAGCTTAACAGACCTCAATCAGCCCCAGCATTTT. Encoded protein: CASSLTDLNQPQHF.

This clonotype was observed a few times. This chain connects TRBV29-1 to TRBJ2-3; the D gene could be TRBD1 or TRBD2 (5 bases each). V was shortened by 5 bases and J by 6 bases, with 21 bases between the two germline ends. The CDR3 length is 15 residues. Germline V gives CDR1 SQVTM, CDR2 ANQGSEA. CDR3: CSVHPGREMVDTQYF. CDR3 nucleotide sequence: TGCAGCGTTCACCCGGGCAGGGAGATGGTGGATACGCAGTATTTT.

On this clonotype: A much larger clone sits a single nucleotide away, making a read error possible. The V call is TRBV11-1, the J call TRBJ2-1; D gene uncertain. There are 13 residues in the CDR3. Germline V gives CDR1 SGHAT, CDR2 FQDESV (reference sequence). The CDR3 DNA is TGTGCCCGCAGCTTGGGCAGACACAATGAGCAGTTCTTC. Its protein is CARSLGRHNEQFF.

This chain links TRBV11-2 with TRBJ1-1; D call uncertain. The V end was cut by 0 bases, the J end by 4 bases, with 6 bases between. Per the germline V gene, CDR1 is SGHAT and CDR2 is FQNNGV. CDR3 length: 13 residues. The CDR3 sequence is CASSLDGATEAFF. The CDR3 DNA follows: TGTGCCAGCAGCTTAGACGGTGCCACTGAAGCTTTCTTT.

The table lists this clonotype with many counts. The chain employs TRBV5-1 and TRBJ1-2; no firm D call. The CDR3 is made up of 14 amino acids. Trimming took 9 bases from V and 5 from J, leaving 20 bases between them. Germline CDR1 and CDR2: SGHRS and YFSETQ. This CDR3 is CATTGGLSGYGYTF. Written as DNA, the CDR3 is TGCGCCACCACCGGAGGCCTCAGTGGGTATGGCTACACCTTC.

The rearrangement uses TRBV12-3 or TRBV12-4 and TRBJ2-4; maybe TRBD1 (6 bases). This CDR3 has 12 amino acids. Trimming took off 6 bases at V and 13 bases at J, with 16 bases between the two ends. The CDR3 spells CASRSTGWAQYF. CDR3 in DNA: TGTGCCAGCAGATCCACAGGGTGGGCGCAGTACTTC.

The chain has TRBV11-2 and TRBJ2-7; TRBD1 aligns across 7 bases. This CDR3 comprises 14 residues. The V gene's germline CDR1 is SGHAT and CDR2 FQNNGV. J was trimmed by 0 bases and V by 10 bases; bases with no gene match: 9. CDR3 coding DNA: TGTGCCACCCGAGGGACAGCTAACTCCTACGAGCAGTACTTC. Translated: CATRGTANSYEQYF.